A single sample gave rise to the 28 T cell receptor beta chains below, sequenced in a study of T cell changes during pregnancy in multiple sclerosis. The data were produced by immunoSEQ multiplex PCR, yet TCRdb's version contains in-frame clones alone and is incomplete. The table lists tens of thousands of clones, 90% to 95% of them singletons. The sample here was CD8+ T cells from peripheral blood mononuclear cells, taken in the second trimester of pregnancy. The source of these receptors is a female donor with multiple sclerosis, enrolled in a pregnancy study.

This chain's CDR3 is CASSPLDGQYTF. CDR3 coding DNA: TGCGCCAGCAGCCCGTTGGACGGACAATACACCTTC. V usage is TRBV4-3 and J usage is TRBJ1-2, with D maybe TRBD1 (5 bases). Trimming took 4 bases from V and 11 from J, leaving 14 bases between them. This CDR3 has 12 residues. Germline assignment: CDR1 LGHNA and CDR2 YSLEER.

V and J are TRBV28 and TRBJ2-7, with 9 bases lining up with TRBD2. Trimming removed 8 bases from V and 5 bases from J; junction bases left unmatched: 10. This CDR3 contains 14 residues. Germline values: CDR1 MDHEN, CDR2 SYDVKM. The chain's CDR3 is CASRHSGSQNEQYF. The CDR3 bases are TGTGCCAGCCGCCATAGCGGGAGTCAAAACGAGCAGTACTTC.

J is TRBJ1-2 and V is TRBV27, with D maybe TRBD1 (6 bases). CDR3 length: 13 amino acids. Deletions cut 0 bases from V and 9 bases from J, with 11 bases between. Germline V gene lookup returns CDR1 MNHEY and CDR2 SMNVEV (reference sequence). CDR3 DNA: TGTGCCAGCAGTTTATCGAAGGGGGGGAGCTACACCTTC. As protein: CASSLSKGGSYTF.

The chain joins TRBV11-2 to TRBJ2-3; TRBD2 matches at 12 bases. J lost 6 bases, V lost 1 base, and 2 bases had no gene match. This CDR3 spans 15 amino acids. The V gene's germline CDR1 is SGHAT and CDR2 FQNNGV. The CDR3 DNA reads as TGTGCCAGCAGCTTAGCTAGCGGGGGGGCCGATACGCAGTATTTT. The encoded protein is CASSLASGGADTQYF.

This chain links TRBV25-1 with TRBJ1-2; perhaps TRBD1 as D (6 bases). The CDR3 spans 14 residues. V was shortened by 2 bases and J by 5 bases, with 12 bases between the two germline ends. In germline, CDR1 is MGHDK, CDR2 SYGVNS. This CDR3 is CASSEQDRIYGYTF. CDR3 in DNA: TGTGCCAGCAGTGAACAAGACAGGATTTATGGCTACACCTTC.

The chain combines TRBV7-7 with TRBJ2-5; 9 nucleotides align to TRBD2. V lost 5 bases to trimming and J lost 4 bases; unmatched junction nucleotides: 8. Looked up from germline, CDR1 is SSHAT and CDR2 is FNYEAQ (reference sequence). There are 15 residues in the CDR3. Here the CDR3 DNA reads TGTGCCAGCAGCAACGCCGCGGGGGGGGGAGAGACCCAGTACTTC. This gives the protein CASSNAAGGGETQYF.

V usage is TRBV7-9 and J usage is TRBJ1-1, with TRBD1 matching over 7 bases. Germline V gives CDR1 SEHNR, CDR2 FQNEAQ (reference sequence). The CDR3 has 15 amino acids. Germline trimming cut 5 bases from V and 1 base from J; bases unmatched to any gene: 7. The CDR3 DNA follows: TGTGCCAGCAGCCTGGGGGACAGTGGGAACACTGAAGCTTTCTTT. Protein sequence: CASSLGDSGNTEAFF. Full variable domain (remainder filled in from reference TRBV7-9 and TRBJ1-1): DTGVSQNPRHKITKRGQNVTFRCDPISEHNRLYWYRQTLGQGPEFLTYFQNEAQLEKSRLLSDRFSAERPKGSFSTLEIQRTEQGDSAMYLCASSLGDSGNTEAFFGQGTRLTVV.

The chain has TRBV5-6 and TRBJ1-1; D remains ambiguous. This CDR3 comprises 15 residues. Trimming left V 4 bases short and J 4 bases short, with 17 bases between. Germline CDR1 is SGHDT and CDR2 is YYEEEE. For the CDR3, the DNA is TGTGCCAGCAGCCCCTGGGTAGGTCCTAGCACTGAAGCTTTCTTT. Amino acids: CASSPWVGPSTEAFF.

The chain joins TRBV15 to TRBJ2-5; 8 nucleotides agree with TRBD2. Trimming removed 8 bases from V and 5 bases from J; junction bases left unmatched: 10. The CDR3 contains 14 residues. Germline V gene sequence: CDR1 LNHNV, CDR2 YYDKDF (reference sequence). The DNA of the CDR3 is TGTGCCACCTCAAGCGGGAGCTCCCTCGAGACCCAGTACTTC. This translates into CATSSGSSLETQYF.

The chain links TRBV7-9 to TRBJ1-1; weak D call: TRBD1 (6 bases). CDR1 SEHNR and CDR2 FQNEAQ come from the germline V gene (reference sequence). V was shortened by 8 bases and J by 4 bases, with 20 bases between the two germline ends. This CDR3 comprises 15 residues. The CDR3 nucleotides read TGTGCCAGCCTACGGGGCCAGGGGCTGGGCACTGAAGCTTTCTTT. This translates into CASLRGQGLGTEAFF.

The chain links TRBV4-3 to TRBJ1-3, with a weak D call TRBD1 (6 bases). V was clipped by 5 bases and J by 0 bases, with 14 bases between them. Germline loops: CDR1 LGHNA, CDR2 YSLEER. The length of the CDR3 is 16 residues. CDR3: CASSFTHRDSGNTIYF. CDR3 sequence (DNA): TGCGCCAGCAGCTTTACTCACAGGGACTCTGGAAACACCATATATTTT.

The sample holds one count of this clone. The J gene is TRBJ2-1, the V gene TRBV29-1; 11 bases align to TRBD2. Germline CDR1 reads SQVTM; CDR2 reads ANQGSEA. The CDR3 extends over 17 amino acids. Unmatched junction bases numbered 19, after V lost 8 bases and J lost 7 bases. The CDR3 nucleotides are TGCAGCCCACCCTGGGGTAGCGGGAGGGAGCTGGGGAATGAGCAGTTCTTC. It translates to CSPPWGSGRELGNEQFF.

V gene TRBV7-3 combines with J gene TRBJ2-5, with D possibly being TRBD2 (5 bases). V lost 1 base and J 4 bases, leaving 7 bases between the germline ends. Per the germline V gene, CDR1 is SGHTA and CDR2 is FQGTGA. The CDR3 sequence is 13 residues long. This CDR3 is CASSLIGGETQYF. CDR3 bases: TGTGCCAGCAGCTTAATTGGAGGAGAGACCCAGTACTTC.

V and J are TRBV9 and TRBJ2-1, with TRBD2 identical over 10 bases. The CDR3 is 20 residues long. Trimming at V came to 1 base and at J to 8 bases, leaving 21 bases not matched to a gene. CDR1 and CDR2 from the germline V gene are SGDLS and YYNGEE. DNA for the CDR3: TGTGCCAGCAGCGTACCACGAGGGGCTAGCGGGAGAGGTCTTAAGGATGAGCAGTTCTTC. Its protein is CASSVPRGASGRGLKDEQFF.

The chain links TRBV6-5 to TRBJ2-7; TRBD1 matches at 7 bases. The V gene's germline CDR1 is MNHEY and CDR2 SVGAGI. This CDR3 is 11 amino acids long. The V segment lost 9 bases and the J segment 3 bases; nucleotides outside the gene matches: 2. The chain's CDR3 is CASGDSYEQYF. CDR3 coding DNA: TGTGCCAGTGGGGACAGCTACGAGCAGTACTTC.

This rearrangement joins TRBV11-2 to TRBJ2-2; 11 positions agree with TRBD2. With V trimmed by 5 bases and J by 5 bases, 10 bases remained unmatched. From germline, CDR1 is SGHAT and CDR2 FQNNGV. The CDR3 sequence is 17 residues long. Written as DNA, the CDR3 is TGTGCCAGCAGCACCCGGAGTAGCGGGAGGGATACCGGGGAGCTGTTTTTT. This encodes CASSTRSSGRDTGELFF.

J is TRBJ2-7 and V is TRBV9, with D unclear. CDR3 length: 14 residues. Trimming took 0 bases from V and 0 from J, leaving 7 bases between them. Germline V gene lookup returns CDR1 SGDLS and CDR2 YYNGEE. The CDR3: CASSVGVSSYEQYF. CDR3 nucleotides: TGTGCCAGCAGCGTAGGCGTTAGCTCCTACGAGCAGTACTTC.

This chain links TRBV5-4 with TRBJ2-1, with D perhaps TRBD2 (5 bases). The V and J ends lost 3 bases and 2 bases respectively, with 6 bases between them. The CDR3 spans 13 residues. Germline CDR1 SGHNT, CDR2 YYREEE (reference sequence). This chain's CDR3 is CASSSGTYNEQFF. Here the CDR3 DNA reads TGTGCCAGCAGCTCCGGGACCTACAATGAGCAGTTCTTC.

This clone was detected once. The V gene is TRBV7-9, the J gene TRBJ1-1, with D unclear. This CDR3 region has 15 residues. V was cut by 4 bases and J by 3 bases, with 15 bases left in between. The germline CDR1 and CDR2 sequences are SEHNR and FQNEAQ (reference sequence). The DNA for the CDR3 is TGTGCCAGCAGCTCCTTGACGGGTTTGGACACTGAAGCTTTCTTT. Amino acids: CASSSLTGLDTEAFF.

The chain carries TRBV7-9 and TRBJ1-1; possible D gene TRBD1, 5 bases. V lost 6 bases to trimming and J lost 0 bases, with 14 bases between them. This CDR3 contains 15 residues. From germline, CDR1 is SEHNR and CDR2 FQNEAQ (reference sequence). CDR3 sequence: CASRADRGLNTEAFF. The CDR3 region has the DNA TGTGCCAGCAGGGCCGACAGAGGATTGAACACTGAAGCTTTCTTT. Together with reference TRBV7-9 and TRBJ1-1, the CDR3 gives the full variable domain: DTGVSQNPRHKITKRGQNVTFRCDPISEHNRLYWYRQTLGQGPEFLTYFQNEAQLEKSRLLSDRFSAERPKGSFSTLEIQRTEQGDSAMYLCASRADRGLNTEAFFGQGTRLTVV.

This rearrangement joins TRBV6-1 to TRBJ2-7; a weak D match, TRBD1 (6 bases). The CDR3 has 12 amino acids. V was clipped by 8 bases and J by 3 bases, with 11 bases between them. Germline values: CDR1 MNHNS, CDR2 SASEGT. The CDR3 here is CASEGEGYEQYF. In DNA, the CDR3 is TGTGCCAGCGAGGGGGAAGGCTACGAGCAGTACTTC.

The CDR3 DNA reads as TGTGCCAGCAGGGAGGGGACCGATAGCAATCAGCCCCAGCATTTT. This sequence encodes CASREGTDSNQPQHF. V and J are TRBV2 and TRBJ1-5; weak D call: TRBD1 (5 bases). V was cut by 6 bases and J by 0 bases, with 12 bases left in between. The germline gives CDR1 SNHLY, CDR2 FYNNEI. The CDR3 runs 15 residues.

The chain joins TRBV27 to TRBJ2-7, with no clear D. CDR1 is MNHEY, CDR2 SMNVEV, per germline (reference sequence). Trimming shortened V by 0 bases and J by 2 bases, and 8 bases separated the two germline ends. The CDR3 is 14 amino acids. The CDR3 nucleotides are TGTGCCAGCAGTTTATCCCAGATCGCCTACGAGCAGTACTTC. Protein product: CASSLSQIAYEQYF.

V gene TRBV7-9 combines with J gene TRBJ2-5; D possibly corresponds to TRBD1 (6 bases). The CDR3 runs 15 residues. Per the germline V gene, CDR1 is SEHNR and CDR2 is FQNEAQ (reference sequence). The V end lost 5 bases, the J end lost 6 bases, and 19 bases lay between the germline ends. CDR3 in amino acids: CASSASQGQRKTQYF. The CDR3 region has the DNA TGTGCCAGCAGCGCGAGCCAAGGACAGCGAAAGACCCAGTACTTC.

The chain joins TRBV28 to TRBJ1-2; 9 bases map to TRBD1. V gave up 3 bases and J gave up 1 base; unmatched junction bases: 12. This CDR3 contains 18 residues. Germline V gene sequence: CDR1 MDHEN, CDR2 SYDVKM. The CDR3 coding sequence is TGTGCCAGCAGTTTGGGGCCCGGCGGGACAGGGAATAACTATGGCTACACCTTC. Its protein is CASSLGPGGTGNNYGYTF.

This clone was picked up one time. This sequence joins TRBV29-1 and TRBJ2-3; 7 nucleotides line up with TRBD2. This CDR3 comprises 15 residues. Trimming at V came to 4 bases and at J to 3 bases, leaving 10 bases not matched to a gene. The germline gives CDR1 SQVTM, CDR2 ANQGSEA. The CDR3 loop reads CSVAWPRGRTDTQYF. The CDR3 nucleotides are TGCAGCGTTGCCTGGCCGCGGGGGAGGACAGATACGCAGTATTTT.

The chain carries TRBV27 and TRBJ2-7; 14 nucleotides align to TRBD2. The CDR3 is 16 residues long. V dropped 4 bases and J dropped 6; count of bases not matched to a gene: 8. Germline V gene sequence: CDR1 MNHEY, CDR2 SMNVEV (reference sequence). In DNA form, the CDR3 reads TGTGCCAGCAGTTCTCCCGGGACTAGCGGGAGCGGCGAGCAGTACTTC. Protein sequence: CASSSPGTSGSGEQYF.

The CDR3: CASSQVLAGAREQYF. For the CDR3, the DNA is TGTGCCAGCAGCCAAGTTCTAGCGGGAGCGCGGGAGCAGTACTTC. The chain is built from TRBV14 and TRBJ2-7; 10 bases align to TRBD2. V shed 1 base and J 7 bases; nucleotides not matched to a gene: 7. This CDR3 spans 15 amino acids. The V gene's germline CDR1 is SGHDN and CDR2 FVKESK.